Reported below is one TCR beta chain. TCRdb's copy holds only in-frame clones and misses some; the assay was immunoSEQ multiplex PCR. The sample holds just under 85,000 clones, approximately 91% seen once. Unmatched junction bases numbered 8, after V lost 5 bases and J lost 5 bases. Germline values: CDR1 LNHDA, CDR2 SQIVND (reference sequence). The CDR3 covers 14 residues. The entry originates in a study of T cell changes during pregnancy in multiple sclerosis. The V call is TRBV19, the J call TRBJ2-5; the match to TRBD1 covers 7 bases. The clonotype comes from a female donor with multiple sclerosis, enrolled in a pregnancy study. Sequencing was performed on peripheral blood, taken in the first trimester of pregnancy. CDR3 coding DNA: TGTGCCAGTAGTGTTACAGGGGAAAGGGAGACCCAGTACTTC. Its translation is CASSVTGERETQYF. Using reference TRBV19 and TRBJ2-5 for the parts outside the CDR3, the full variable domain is DGGITQSPKYLFRKEGQNVTLSCEQNLNHDAMYWYRQDPGQGLRLIYYSQIVNDFQKGDIAEGYSVSREKKESFPLTVTSAQKNPTAFYLCASSVTGERETQYFGPGTRLLVL.